These 27 T cell receptor beta chains were sequenced from one sample in a study of T cell responses to AZD1222 COVID-19 vaccine. Profiled with immunoSEQ multiplex PCR; TCRdb holds only in-frame clones, not every one. In the table there are 160,000 or so clones, approximately 91% of which are singletons. The sample consisted of peripheral blood, taken on day 0 of AZD1222 vaccination. The receptors derive from an adult in good health.

J is TRBJ1-2 and V is TRBV10-3, with 8 bases identical to TRBD1. Per the germline V gene, CDR1 is ENHRY and CDR2 is SYGVKD. The junction had 3 bases not matched to a gene; V was cut back by 4 bases and J by 2 bases. The CDR3 spans 14 residues. As DNA, the CDR3 is TGTGCCATCAGTGGTGGACAGGGAAACTATGGCTACACCTTC. Its translation is CAISGGQGNYGYTF.

Here the CDR3 reads CASSQGRSSGNTIYF. The CDR3, as DNA: TGTGCCAGCTCTCAAGGACGAAGCTCTGGAAACACCATATATTTT. The chain couples TRBV18 to TRBJ1-3; D is ambiguous. CDR1 is KGHSH and CDR2 is LQKENI in the germline V gene. This CDR3 has 15 residues. The V gene lost 6 bases and the J gene lost 0 bases, with 12 bases spanning the gap.

This clone came up once. The J gene is TRBJ1-4, the V gene TRBV5-4; D unclear. Germline assignment: CDR1 SGHNT and CDR2 YYREEE (reference sequence). Trimming pared 6 bases from V and 5 bases from J, leaving 20 bases between. The CDR3 runs to 16 residues. The CDR3: CASISKVVHGNEKLFF. CDR3 in DNA: TGTGCCAGCATTTCAAAGGTGGTCCACGGGAATGAAAAACTGTTTTTT.

The chain links TRBV7-8 to TRBJ1-2; D not certain. V shed 0 bases and J shed 2 bases, with 7 bases lying between them. CDR3 length: 14 residues. Germline lookup yields CDR1 SGHVS and CDR2 FQNEAQ. CDR3 region: CASSLAGGNYGYTF. For the CDR3, the DNA is TGTGCCAGCAGCTTAGCCGGCGGCAACTATGGCTACACCTTC.

The V and J genes are TRBV5-4 and TRBJ2-2; D assignment may be TRBD1 or TRBD2 (5 bases each). Trimming removed 2 bases from V and 7 bases from J, with 15 bases in between. Germline values: CDR1 SGHNT, CDR2 YYREEE (reference sequence). The CDR3 extends over 15 amino acids. This CDR3 is CASSLHPDSGGELFF. The CDR3 DNA follows: TGTGCCAGCAGCTTACACCCTGACAGCGGCGGGGAGCTGTTTTTT.

The chain has TRBV3-1 (or the pseudogene TRBV3-2) and TRBJ1-1; possibly TRBD1 for D (5 bases). Per germline, CDR1 LGHDT and CDR2 YNNKEL (reference sequence). Trimming removed 0 bases at V and 0 bases at J, with 17 bases between. The CDR3 is made up of 18 amino acids. CDR3 sequence reads: CASSQDRQGDNMNTEAFF. In nucleotides, the CDR3 is TGTGCCAGCAGCCAAGACAGGCAGGGAGACAACATGAACACTGAAGCTTTCTTT.

This rearrangement joins TRBV27 to TRBJ2-3, with 7 positions matching TRBD2. V lost 3 bases, J lost 6 bases, and 9 bases stayed unmatched. Per the germline V gene, CDR1 is MNHEY and CDR2 is SMNVEV (reference sequence). The CDR3 is 15 amino acids. The CDR3 sequence: CASSFYGDYPDTQYF. CDR3 DNA: TGTGCCAGCAGTTTTTATGGGGACTACCCCGATACGCAGTATTTT.

Only one count was recorded for this clone. The chain couples TRBV5-4 to TRBJ2-5, with TRBD2 identical over 13 bases. The trim removed 2 bases at V and 4 bases at J, leaving 11 bases unmatched. Germline CDR1 is SGHNT and CDR2 is YYREEE (reference sequence). The CDR3 length is 18 residues. The CDR3 DNA sequence: TGTGCCAGCAGCTTAGGACTAGCGGGAGTGTATGGTAGAGAGACCCAGTACTTC. This translates into CASSLGLAGVYGRETQYF.

The chain joins TRBV10-3 to TRBJ1-2, with 7 bases matching TRBD1. The CDR3 is 13 residues long. V shed 0 bases and J 7 bases; nucleotides not matched to a gene: 2. Germline CDR1 ENHRY, CDR2 SYGVKD. CDR3 region: CAISESTGLGYTF. CDR3 in DNA: TGTGCCATCAGTGAGTCGACAGGGCTTGGCTACACCTTC.

CDR3 DNA sequence: TGTGCCAGCAGTTTCCCTCCCCCGCTCTCCTACAATGAGCAGTTCTTC. Translating it yields CASSFPPPLSYNEQFF. This chain joins TRBV28 and TRBJ2-1; D is unclear. This CDR3 spans 16 amino acids. Germline lookup yields CDR1 MDHEN and CDR2 SYDVKM. V was shortened by 3 bases and J by 0 bases, with 12 bases between the two germline ends.

This rearrangement joins TRBV28 to TRBJ1-5; a possible D gene is TRBD1 (6 bases). The CDR3 sequence is 16 residues long. Trimming removed 6 bases from V and 0 bases from J, with 15 bases in between. CDR1 and CDR2 (germline): MDHEN, SYDVKM. In DNA form, the CDR3 reads TGTGCCAGCAGACTCGGCAGGGGTTATAGCAATCAGCCCCAGCATTTT. Amino acids: CASRLGRGYSNQPQHF.

The CDR3 protein is CASSLEPGLNYGYTF. CDR3 bases: TGCGCCAGCAGCTTGGAGCCAGGGCTAAACTATGGCTACACCTTC. The genes are TRBV5-1 and TRBJ1-2; perhaps TRBD1 as D (5 bases). There are 15 residues in the CDR3. Germline V gene sequence: CDR1 SGHRS, CDR2 YFSETQ. With 0 bases removed from V and 2 bases from J, the gap between germline ends came to 11 bases. Together with reference TRBV5-1 and TRBJ1-2, the CDR3 gives the full variable domain: KAGVTQTPRYLIKTRGQQVTLSCSPISGHRSVSWYQQTPGQGLQFLFEYFSETQRNKGNFPGRFSGRQFSNSRSEMNVSTLELGDSALYLCASSLEPGLNYGYTFGSGTRLTVV.

This clone was detected once. The V and J genes are TRBV20-1 and TRBJ1-6; a weak D match, TRBD1 (6 bases). Germline V lookup: CDR1 DFQATT, CDR2 SNEGSKA (reference sequence). The CDR3 sequence is 14 residues long. The V end lost 3 bases, the J end lost 6 bases, and 12 bases lay between the germline ends. The CDR3 nucleotides are TGCAGTGCTAGTAATCCGGGGGCTAATTCACCCCTCCACTTT. Protein sequence: CSASNPGANSPLHF.

V usage is TRBV28 and J usage is TRBJ2-1; D is possibly TRBD1 (5 bases). Trimming pared 4 bases from V and 6 bases from J, leaving 19 bases between. The germline V gene encodes CDR1 MDHEN and CDR2 SYDVKM. This CDR3 has 16 amino acids. The CDR3 is CASSSPQGSSSNEQFF. CDR3 coding DNA: TGTGCCAGCAGTTCCCCCCAGGGAAGTAGTTCCAATGAGCAGTTCTTC.

The chain joins TRBV9 to TRBJ1-2; perhaps TRBD1 as D (6 bases). This CDR3 region has 13 residues. Trimming shortened V by 4 bases and J by 4 bases, and 11 bases separated the two germline ends. CDR1 is SGDLS and CDR2 is YYNGEE in the germline V gene. The CDR3 is CASSPRGPYGYTF. CDR3 DNA: TGTGCCAGCAGCCCCAGGGGCCCCTATGGCTACACCTTC.

The V and J genes are TRBV11-2 and TRBJ1-1; 7 bases fit TRBD1. Looked up from germline, CDR1 is SGHAT and CDR2 is FQNNGV. V lost 1 base and J lost 0; bases outside the gene matches: 8. This CDR3 has 17 amino acids. The CDR3 bases are TGTGCCAGCAGCTTAGCGATTCCGACAGGGCTGAACACTGAAGCTTTCTTT. It is translated as CASSLAIPTGLNTEAFF.

This clone has just one count. This CDR3 reads CASSPLPPREVRGYGYTF. Here the CDR3 DNA reads TGCGCCAGCAGCCCGCTACCTCCCAGGGAGGTTAGGGGCTATGGCTACACCTTC. This chain connects TRBV4-1 to TRBJ1-2; D might be TRBD1 (5 bases). This CDR3 has 18 amino acids. Trimming shortened V by 4 bases and J by 4 bases, and 25 bases separated the two germline ends. The germline V gene encodes CDR1 MGHRA and CDR2 YSYEKL.

The rearrangement joins TRBV20-1 to TRBJ1-1; D unclear. V lost 3 bases and J 0 bases, leaving 8 bases between the germline ends. The V gene's germline CDR1 is DFQATT and CDR2 SNEGSKA (reference sequence). This CDR3 has 13 residues. CDR3 residues: CSASASLNTEAFF. CDR3 DNA: TGCAGTGCTAGTGCCAGCTTGAACACTGAAGCTTTCTTT.

The J gene is TRBJ1-5, the V gene TRBV19; 8 bases agree with TRBD1. V lost 7 bases to trimming and J lost 7 bases; unmatched junction nucleotides: 9. Germline lookup yields CDR1 LNHDA and CDR2 SQIVND (reference sequence). CDR3 length: 14 residues. The CDR3, as DNA: TGTGCCAGTATAGGACAGGGAGTCGGCCAGCCCCAGCATTTT. Amino acids: CASIGQGVGQPQHF.

The chain couples TRBV30 to TRBJ1-5; D is perhaps TRBD1 (5 bases). Trimming left V 3 bases short and J 7 bases short, with 16 bases between. The length of the CDR3 is 14 residues. Germline CDR1 is GTSNPN and CDR2 is SVGIG (reference sequence). CDR3 DNA sequence: TGTGCCTGGAGGGGCCCAGGGATGCAGCAGCCCCAGCATTTT. This encodes CAWRGPGMQQPQHF.

The V and J genes are TRBV5-1 and TRBJ2-7; TRBD1 matches at 7 bases. This CDR3 is built from 15 residues. V was pared by 0 bases and J by 4 bases, with 7 bases of the junction left unmatched. CDR1 is SGHRS and CDR2 is YFSETQ in the germline V gene. The CDR3 loop reads CASSLAATGIYEQYF. In DNA form, the CDR3 reads TGCGCCAGCAGCTTGGCTGCGACAGGGATATACGAGCAGTACTTC.

The rearrangement joins TRBV2 to TRBJ2-6; 7 nucleotides align to TRBD1. The CDR3 is made up of 14 amino acids. Trimming took 6 bases from V and 4 from J; bases not matched to a gene: 3. Germline V gives CDR1 SNHLY, CDR2 FYNNEI. For the CDR3, the DNA is TGTGCCAGCAGCACAGGGGCCGGGGCCAACGTCCTGACTTTC. Translating it yields CASSTGAGANVLTF.

The chain has TRBV4-3 and TRBJ2-3, with 7 bases matching TRBD1. This CDR3 is 17 amino acids long. The V segment lost 1 base and the J segment 3 bases; nucleotides outside the gene matches: 10. The V gene's germline CDR1 is LGHNA and CDR2 YSLEER. CDR3 amino acids: CASSQGQTGSITDTQYF. The CDR3 coding sequence is TGCGCCAGCAGCCAAGGGCAGACAGGGAGTATAACAGATACGCAGTATTTT.

The rearrangement links TRBV11-2 to TRBJ1-3; D ambiguous. This CDR3 is built from 14 residues. V shed 1 base and J shed 3 bases, with 7 bases lying between them. Germline V CDR1 and CDR2: SGHAT, FQNNGV. CDR3 DNA sequence: TGTGCCAGCAGCTTAGGGGCGGGTGGAAACACCATATATTTT. Its translation is CASSLGAGGNTIYF. The full variable domain, its missing parts supplied by reference TRBV11-2 and TRBJ1-3, is EAGVAQSPRYKIIEKRQSVAFWCNPISGHATLYWYQQILGQGPKLLIQFQNNGVVDDSQLPKDRFSAERLKGVDSTLKIQPAKLEDSAVYLCASSLGAGGNTIYFGEGSWLTVV.

This clone is a singleton in its sample. The V and J genes are TRBV5-6 and TRBJ2-7; no definite D call. CDR1 is SGHDT and CDR2 is YYEEEE in the germline V gene. The CDR3 is 15 residues long. Trimming shortened V by 0 bases and J by 2 bases, and 12 bases separated the two germline ends. CDR3: CASSLDRYTTYEQYF. CDR3 bases: TGTGCCAGCAGCTTGGACCGGTACACGACCTACGAGCAGTACTTC.

This chain uses TRBV3-1 (or the pseudogene TRBV3-2) with TRBJ2-3; 9 bases line up with TRBD2. Germline V gives CDR1 LGHDT, CDR2 YNNKEL (reference sequence). The CDR3 loop spans 19 amino acids. The J segment lost 0 bases and the V segment lost 1 base, leaving 11 bases of the junction unmatched. CDR3 bases: TGTGCCAGCAGCCAAGTTGTAGCGGGGGCCCGGAAAAGCACAGATACGCAGTATTTT. Translation: CASSQVVAGARKSTDTQYF.

The gene calls are TRBV4-3 and TRBJ1-1, with D unclear. V gave up 3 bases and J gave up 1 base, with 12 bases separating them. The CDR3 sequence is 15 residues long. In germline, CDR1 is LGHNA, CDR2 YSLEER. In nucleotides, the CDR3 is TGCGCCAGCAGCCAGACCGGGCTATCGAACACTGAAGCTTTCTTT. This sequence encodes CASSQTGLSNTEAFF.